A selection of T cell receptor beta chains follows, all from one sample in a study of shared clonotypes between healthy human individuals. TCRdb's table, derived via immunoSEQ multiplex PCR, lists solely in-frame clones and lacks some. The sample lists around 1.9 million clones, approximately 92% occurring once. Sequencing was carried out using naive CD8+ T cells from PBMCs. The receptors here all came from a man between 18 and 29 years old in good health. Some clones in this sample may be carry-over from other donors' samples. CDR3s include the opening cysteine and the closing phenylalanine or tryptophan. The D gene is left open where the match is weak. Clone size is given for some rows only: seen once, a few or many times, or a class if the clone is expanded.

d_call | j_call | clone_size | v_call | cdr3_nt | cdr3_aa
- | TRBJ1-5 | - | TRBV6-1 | TGTGCCAGCAGTGAGAAGGGGCGCAATCAGCCCCAGCATTTT | CASSEKGRNQPQHF
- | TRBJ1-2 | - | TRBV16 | TGTGCCAGCAGCCAATCGAGGGAAGGCTATGGCTACACCTTC | CASSQSREGYGYTF
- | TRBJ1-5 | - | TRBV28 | TGTGCCAGCAGTCCCCCTTGGGGGAGTCAGCCCCAGCATTTT | CASSPPWGSQPQHF
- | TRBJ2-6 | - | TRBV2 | TGTGCCAGCAGCCTAGGACAAGTTTTAAACTCTGGGGCCAACGTCCTGACTTTC | CASSLGQVLNSGANVLTF
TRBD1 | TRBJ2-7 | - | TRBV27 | TGTGCCAGCAGTTTAATGTGGCAGGGGGTCGGGCGAGGCTACGAGCAGTACTTC | CASSLMWQGVGRGYEQYF
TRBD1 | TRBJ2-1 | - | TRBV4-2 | TGTGCCAGCAGCCCCATTCCGGGACAGGGTTACAATGAGCAGTTCTTC | CASSPIPGQGYNEQFF
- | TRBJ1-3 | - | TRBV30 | TGTGCCTGGATGCGGGGGCTAGGAAACACCATATATTTT | CAWMRGLGNTIYF
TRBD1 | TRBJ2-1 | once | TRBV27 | TGTGCCAGCAGTTTAAAAGGGGGCGAAATGTACAATGAGCAGTTCTTC | CASSLKGGEMYNEQFF
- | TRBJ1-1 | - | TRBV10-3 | TGTGCCATCAGCCCCTCTGGGTACACTGAAGCTTTCTTT | CAISPSGYTEAFF
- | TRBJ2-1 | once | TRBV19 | TGTGCCAGTAGTATAGGGGTGAATGAGCAGTTCTTC | CASSIGVNEQFF
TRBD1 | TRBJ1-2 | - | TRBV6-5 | TGTGCCAGCAGTTTCTCCGGGACAGGGAATGGCTACACCTTC | CASSFSGTGNGYTF
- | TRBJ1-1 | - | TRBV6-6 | TGTGCCAGCACCTTAAATGGACAGATGAACACTGAAGCTTTCTTT | CASTLNGQMNTEAFF
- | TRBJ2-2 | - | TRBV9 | TGTGCCAGCAGCGCCCGGCGGTCCCCCGGGGAGCTGTTTTTT | CASSARRSPGELFF
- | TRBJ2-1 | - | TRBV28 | TGTGCCAGCAGTCCATGGGCAGACTTATACAATGAGCAGTTCTTC | CASSPWADLYNEQFF
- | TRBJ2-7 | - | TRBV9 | TGTGCCAGCAGCCCCACCTTAGCGGAGACCTACGAGCAGTACTTC | CASSPTLAETYEQYF
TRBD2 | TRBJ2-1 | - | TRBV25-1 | TGTGCCAGCAGTGTACGGGAGGGCTACAATGAGCAGTTCTTC | CASSVREGYNEQFF
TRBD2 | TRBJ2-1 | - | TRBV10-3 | TGTGCCATCAGTGATAGCGGGAGGGCCCGGGAGCAGTTCTTC | CAISDSGRAREQFF
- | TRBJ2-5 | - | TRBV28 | TGTGCCAGCAGTTTTAAAGAGACCCAGTACTTC | CASSFKETQYF
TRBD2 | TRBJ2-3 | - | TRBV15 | TGTGCCACCAGCTTAAGAGGACTAGCGATATTAACAGATACGCAGTATTTT | CATSLRGLAILTDTQYF
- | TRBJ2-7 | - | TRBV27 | TGTGCCAGCAGTCACCAGGCCCTTCCCGAGGCCTACGAGCAGTACTTC | CASSHQALPEAYEQYF
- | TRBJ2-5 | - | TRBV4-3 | TGCGCCAGCAGCCAAGGTCCAGGGCGGGAGACCCAGTACTTC | CASSQGPGRETQYF
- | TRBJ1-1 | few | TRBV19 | TGTGCCAGTAGTATAAGGCAAGGGGATGCTTTCTTT | CASSIRQGDAFF
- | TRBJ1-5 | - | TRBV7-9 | TGTGCCAGCAGCTTAGGGCCGCTATATAGCAATCAGCCCCAGCATTTT | CASSLGPLYSNQPQHF
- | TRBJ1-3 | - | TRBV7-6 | TGTGCCAGCAGCTTTCTAGGGGGTTTAGGATCTGGAAACACCATATATTTT | CASSFLGGLGSGNTIYF
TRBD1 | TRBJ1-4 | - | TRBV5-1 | TGCGCCAGCAGCTTCCGACAGGGACGGGAGGAACTGTTTTTT | CASSFRQGREELFF
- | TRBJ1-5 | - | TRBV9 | TGTGCCAGCAGCTCAACAGGGTTCCCAAATCAGCCCCAGCATTTT | CASSSTGFPNQPQHF
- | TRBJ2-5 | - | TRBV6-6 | TGTGCCAGCAGCCCACTAGGAAAGACCCAGTACTTC | CASSPLGKTQYF
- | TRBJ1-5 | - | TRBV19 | TGTGCCAGTAGCGATAGGGGGTCTCAGCCCCAGCATTTT | CASSDRGSQPQHF
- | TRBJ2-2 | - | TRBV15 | TGTGCCACCAGCAGAGATCATGTAGGGGAGCTGTTTTTT | CATSRDHVGELFF
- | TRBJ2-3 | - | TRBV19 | TGTGCCAGTAGTGGAGGGTATAGCACAGATACGCAGTATTTT | CASSGGYSTDTQYF
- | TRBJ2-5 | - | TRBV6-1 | TGTGCCAGCAGTGAAGCGTGGGAGACCCAGTACTTC | CASSEAWETQYF
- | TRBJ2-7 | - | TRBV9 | TGTGCCAGCAGCGTAGGGGGCAGGGCCTACGAGCAGTACTTC | CASSVGGRAYEQYF
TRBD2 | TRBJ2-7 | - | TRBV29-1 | TGCAGCGTTCTAGCGGGACTATCCTACGAGCAGTACTTC | CSVLAGLSYEQYF
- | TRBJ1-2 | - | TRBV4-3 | TGCGCCAGCAGCCAAGGGGCAGACAGGACAGACACCTATGGCTACACCTTC | CASSQGADRTDTYGYTF
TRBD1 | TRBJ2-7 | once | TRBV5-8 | TGTGCCAGCAGCGAACGAAAGGGACAGGGGACCTACGAGCAGTACTTC | CASSERKGQGTYEQYF
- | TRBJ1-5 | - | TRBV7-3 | TGTGCCAGCAGCCCCGGGTACAATCAGCCCCAGCATTTT | CASSPGYNQPQHF
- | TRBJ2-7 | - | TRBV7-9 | TGTGCCAGCAGCTCGGACGGCTCGTCCCTCGAGCAGTACTTC | CASSSDGSSLEQYF
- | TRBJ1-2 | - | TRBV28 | TGTGCCAGCAGCCTCCCTAGGGGGGGCTATGGCTACACCTTC | CASSLPRGGYGYTF
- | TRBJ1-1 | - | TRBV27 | TGTGCCAGCACTCCCCGGGGCGGGGGACACACTGAAGCTTTCTTT | CASTPRGGGHTEAFF